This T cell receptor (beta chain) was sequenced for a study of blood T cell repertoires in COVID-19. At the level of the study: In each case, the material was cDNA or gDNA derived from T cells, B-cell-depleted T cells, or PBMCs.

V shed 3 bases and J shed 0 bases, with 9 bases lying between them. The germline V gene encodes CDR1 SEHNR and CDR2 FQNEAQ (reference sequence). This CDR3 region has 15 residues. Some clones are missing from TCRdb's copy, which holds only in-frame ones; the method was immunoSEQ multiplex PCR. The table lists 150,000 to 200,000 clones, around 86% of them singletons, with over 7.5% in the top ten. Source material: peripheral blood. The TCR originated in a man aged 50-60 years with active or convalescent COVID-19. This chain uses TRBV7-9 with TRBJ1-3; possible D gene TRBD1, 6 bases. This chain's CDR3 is CASSFDRNSGNTIYF. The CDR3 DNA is TGTGCCAGCAGCTTCGACAGGAACTCTGGAAACACCATATATTTT.